A single sample gave rise to the 20 T cell receptor beta chains below, sequenced in a study of blood T cell repertoires in COVID-19. Method: immunoSEQ multiplex PCR; TCRdb's copy keeps in-frame clones and lacks some. Found here are 46,000 or so clones, roughly nine tenths of them singletons; the top ten hold 15% to 20%. Sequenced: peripheral blood. The receptors were sampled from a man aged 65 to 79 with active COVID-19.

The chain couples TRBV28 to TRBJ1-5, with D uncertain. Per germline, CDR1 MDHEN and CDR2 SYDVKM. With 3 bases removed from V and 4 bases from J, the gap between germline ends came to 4 bases. The CDR3 totals 12 residues. Written as DNA, the CDR3 is TGTGCCAGCAGTTTCCTGAATCAGCCCCAGCATTTT. Translating gives CASSFLNQPQHF.

The genes are TRBV6-2 or TRBV6-3 and TRBJ1-5; 8 bases agree with TRBD1. CDR1 MNHEY and CDR2 SVGEGT come from the germline V gene. V lost 6 bases to trimming and J lost 0 bases; unmatched junction nucleotides: 4. CDR3 length equals 15 residues. CDR3 DNA sequence: TGTGCCAGCAGCCCGGGACAGGTTAGCAATCAGCCCCAGCATTTT. This codes for CASSPGQVSNQPQHF.

This clone was picked up a small number of times. V and J are TRBV6-2 or TRBV6-3 and TRBJ2-3; D might be TRBD1 (6 bases). This CDR3 is built from 15 residues. V was cut by 0 bases and J by 2 bases, with 9 bases left in between. The V gene's germline CDR1 is MNHEY and CDR2 SVGEGT. CDR3 in DNA: TGTGCCAGCAGTTACTCGACAGGTCTCACAGATACGCAGTATTTT. It encodes CASSYSTGLTDTQYF.

The J gene is TRBJ1-1, the V gene TRBV7-2; D is unresolved. Between the trimmed V and J ends, which lost 5 bases and 0 bases, there was a span of 19 bases. The CDR3 covers 17 residues. Per germline, CDR1 SGHTA and CDR2 FQGNSA. The CDR3 spells CASSHPTTAGLNTEAFF. The CDR3, as DNA: TGTGCCAGCAGCCACCCCACGACCGCAGGTTTGAACACTGAAGCTTTCTTT.

The chain is built from TRBV5-8 and TRBJ2-1; 9 nucleotides agree with TRBD2. Per germline, CDR1 SGHTS and CDR2 YDEGEE. J lost 0 bases, V lost 5 bases, and 15 bases had no gene match. CDR3 length: 19 amino acids. CDR3 nucleotides: TGTGCCAGCAGGTCCCAAGGGCCCCGGGGACTAGCCTCCTACAATGAGCAGTTCTTC. Its protein product is CASRSQGPRGLASYNEQFF.

Here the CDR3 DNA reads TGTGCCAGCAGTCCGACAGGGTTAGGGTCAGAGACCCAGTACTTC. Translated: CASSPTGLGSETQYF. V usage is TRBV6-5 and J usage is TRBJ2-5; 7 nucleotides agree with TRBD1. V gave up 5 bases and J gave up 4 bases; unmatched junction bases: 10. CDR3 size: 15 residues. The germline CDR1 and CDR2 sequences are MNHEY and SVGAGI.

The chain couples TRBV6-6 to TRBJ1-2; D may be TRBD1 (5 bases). The CDR3 is made up of 14 amino acids. Trimming took 2 bases from V and 3 from J, leaving 10 bases between them. The germline V gene encodes CDR1 MNHNY and CDR2 SVGAGI (reference sequence). The CDR3 DNA follows: TGTGCCAGCAGTTACACCGACAGTTACTATGGCTACACCTTC. Translated, it gives CASSYTDSYYGYTF.

J is TRBJ2-5 and V is TRBV7-2; no firm D call. The germline V gene has CDR1 SGHTA and CDR2 FQGNSA. V was trimmed by 5 bases and J by 4 bases, leaving 11 bases between them. This CDR3 spans 13 amino acids. The CDR3 DNA reads TGTGCCAGCAGCCCCCGCGGATTAGAGACCCAGTACTTC. It translates to CASSPRGLETQYF.

By share, this clone ranks as medium-sized. The identical CDR3 is also encoded by other nucleotide sequences in the sample. J is TRBJ2-7 and V is TRBV9; perhaps TRBD2 as D (6 bases). Germline-derived CDR1 and CDR2 are SGDLS and YYNGEE. The V gene lost 2 bases and the J gene lost 3 bases, with 12 bases spanning the gap. The CDR3 has 14 amino acids. The CDR3 DNA is TGTGCCAGCAGCGTGGCGGGACGGGACTACGAGCAGTACTTC. Protein: CASSVAGRDYEQYF.

The chain combines TRBV7-9 with TRBJ2-1, with 11 bases lining up with TRBD2. J lost 0 bases, V lost 7 bases, and 11 bases had no gene match. The length of the CDR3 is 18 residues. Germline CDR1 and CDR2: SEHNR and FQNEAQ (reference sequence). The CDR3 region is CASTRTSGLHSSYNEQFF. Here the CDR3 DNA reads TGTGCCAGCACCCGGACTAGCGGGTTACACAGCTCCTACAATGAGCAGTTCTTC.

The chain recombines TRBV6-5 with TRBJ2-7, with TRBD2 matching 8 bases. The ends lost 7 bases at V and 5 bases at J; junction bases unmatched: 7. There are 13 residues in the CDR3. Germline-derived CDR1 and CDR2 are MNHEY and SVGAGI. The CDR3 is CASTRGRNNEQYF. For the CDR3, the DNA is TGTGCCAGCACCCGCGGGAGGAATAACGAGCAGTACTTC.

This clone was seen a few times. This chain uses TRBV6-6 with TRBJ1-4; perhaps TRBD1 as D (5 bases). The CDR3 contains 13 residues. Germline loops: CDR1 MNHNY, CDR2 SVGAGI (reference sequence). Trimming left V 8 bases short and J 5 bases short, with 12 bases between. The CDR3 here is CASGGTLNEKLFF. DNA for the CDR3: TGTGCCAGCGGGGGGACCCTGAATGAAAAACTGTTTTTT.

The sample holds one count of this clone. The V gene is TRBV6-5, the J gene TRBJ1-3; the match to TRBD1 covers 7 bases. The CDR3 covers 15 residues. The V segment lost 6 bases and the J segment 4 bases; nucleotides outside the gene matches: 9. Per the germline V gene, CDR1 is MNHEY and CDR2 is SVGAGI. CDR3 nucleotides: TGTGCCAGCAGCTATGGGACAGCGAAAGGAAACACCATATATTTT. Protein sequence: CASSYGTAKGNTIYF.

This clone has a single count. V and J are TRBV27 and TRBJ2-1; possibly TRBD2 for D (5 bases). From germline, CDR1 is MNHEY and CDR2 SMNVEV (reference sequence). The CDR3 consists of 12 residues. V lost 4 bases and J lost 11, with 12 bases in between. The CDR3 nucleotides read TGTGCCAGCAGTTATAGGAGCGGTCAGCAGTTCTTC. Translated: CASSYRSGQQFF.

The chain is built from TRBV7-3 and TRBJ2-1, with TRBD1 identical over 7 bases. CDR1 and CDR2 (germline): SGHTA, FQGTGA. Unmatched junction bases numbered 9, after V lost 3 bases and J lost 4 bases. The CDR3 consists of 16 residues. The CDR3 sequence: CASSFHRGPSYNEQFF. Here the CDR3 DNA reads TGTGCCAGCAGCTTCCACAGGGGTCCGAGTTACAATGAGCAGTTCTTC.

This chain connects TRBV19 to TRBJ2-2; unclear D gene. The CDR3 consists of 13 residues. Trimming removed 3 bases at V and 2 bases at J, with 4 bases between. Germline V lookup: CDR1 LNHDA, CDR2 SQIVND (reference sequence). The CDR3 DNA sequence: TGTGCCAGTAGTATTCCAAACACCGGGGAGCTGTTTTTT. This translates into CASSIPNTGELFF.

Comments on this clone: One junction end does not reproduce the germline sequence, and a read error may be involved. The chain uses TRBV6-1 and TRBJ2-1, with 8 nucleotides matching TRBD1. The CDR3 totals 13 residues. CDR1 and CDR2 (germline): MNHNS, SASEGT. This chain's CDR3 is CASSEFRGTGPVF. CDR3 in DNA: TGTGCCAGCAGTGAATTCAGGGGGACAGGTCCGGTCTTC.

The chain carries TRBV9 and TRBJ2-2; 10 bases fit TRBD1. The CDR3 totals 15 residues. Germline CDR1 and CDR2: SGDLS and YYNGEE. V lost 1 base, J lost 4 bases, and 1 base stayed unmatched. CDR3 sequence (DNA): TGTGCCAGCAGCGTAAGGACAGGGGGCACCGGGGAGCTGTTTTTT. As protein: CASSVRTGGTGELFF. Variable domain in full (rest from reference TRBV9 and TRBJ2-2): DSGVTQTPKHLITATGQRVTLRCSPRSGDLSVYWYQQSLDQGLQFLIQYYNGEERAKGNILERFSAQQFPDLHSELNLSSLELGDSALYFCASSVRTGGTGELFFGEGSRLTVL.

V usage is TRBV4-3 and J usage is TRBJ2-3, with a tentative D call TRBD1 (5 bases). The CDR3 sequence is 18 residues long. V lost 0 bases and J 0 bases, leaving 16 bases between the germline ends. Germline V lookup: CDR1 LGHNA, CDR2 YSLEER. The CDR3 sequence: CASSQETLGAASTDTQYF. DNA of the CDR3: TGCGCCAGCAGCCAAGAGACGCTTGGGGCTGCTAGCACAGATACGCAGTATTTT.

The rearrangement joins TRBV6-5 to TRBJ1-1; no definite D call. Per the germline V gene, CDR1 is MNHEY and CDR2 is SVGAGI. CDR3 size: 11 residues. The germline V and J ends were trimmed by 8 bases and 3 bases, with 7 bases remaining between them. The CDR3 DNA reads as TGTGCCAGCGAGGCCCACACTGAAGCTTTCTTT. This sequence encodes CASEAHTEAFF.